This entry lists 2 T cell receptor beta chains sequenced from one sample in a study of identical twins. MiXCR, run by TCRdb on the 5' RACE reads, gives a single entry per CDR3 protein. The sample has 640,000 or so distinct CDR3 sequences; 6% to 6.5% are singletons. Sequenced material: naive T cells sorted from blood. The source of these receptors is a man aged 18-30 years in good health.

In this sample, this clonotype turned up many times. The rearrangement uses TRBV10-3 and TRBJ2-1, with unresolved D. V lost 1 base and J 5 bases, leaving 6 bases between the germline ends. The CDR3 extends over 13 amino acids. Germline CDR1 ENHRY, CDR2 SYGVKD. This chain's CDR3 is CAISELGHNEQFF. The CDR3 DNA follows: TGTGCCATCAGTGAGTTGGGCCACAATGAGCAGTTCTTC.

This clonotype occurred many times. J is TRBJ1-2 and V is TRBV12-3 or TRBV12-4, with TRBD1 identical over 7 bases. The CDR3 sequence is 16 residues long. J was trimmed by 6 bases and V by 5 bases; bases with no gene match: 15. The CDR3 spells CASSQRRDRSYHGYTF. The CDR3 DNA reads TGTGCCAGCAGTCAACGCCGGGACAGATCATACCATGGCTACACCTTC.